Below are 30 T cell receptor beta chains sequenced from a single sample in a study of blood T cell repertoires in COVID-19. Here immunoSEQ multiplex PCR was the method, and the copy in TCRdb shows in-frame clones only, minus some. Of 22,000 or so clones listed, around 88% are singletons. Sequenced: peripheral blood. These receptors originate from a woman aged 60-75 years with active COVID-19.

This sequence joins TRBV5-5 and TRBJ1-1; D perhaps matches TRBD1 (6 bases). Trimming stripped 4 bases from V and 4 bases from J, with 11 bases between. Germline-derived CDR1 and CDR2 are SGHKS and YYEKEE (reference sequence). The CDR3 has 13 residues. The CDR3 DNA follows: TGTGCCAGCAGCCTCCGGACAGCCACTGAAGCTTTCTTT. Protein sequence: CASSLRTATEAFF.

The chain recombines TRBV10-3 with TRBJ2-3, with 15 bases lining up with TRBD2. CDR3 size: 18 residues. V was pared by 4 bases and J by 4 bases, with 9 bases of the junction left unmatched. In germline, CDR1 is ENHRY, CDR2 SYGVKD. The CDR3 spells CAISARTSGGAVADTQYF. DNA for the CDR3: TGTGCCATCAGTGCCCGGACTAGCGGGGGGGCTGTAGCAGATACGCAGTATTTT.

The genes are TRBV10-2 and TRBJ1-1; D is unresolved. CDR1 and CDR2 (germline): WSHSY, SAAADI. This CDR3 comprises 12 residues. V lost 5 bases and J 4 bases, leaving 8 bases between the germline ends. CDR3 loop: CASSPTVTEAFF. Here the CDR3 DNA reads TGCGCCAGCAGTCCCACAGTCACTGAAGCTTTCTTT.

This chain connects TRBV19 to TRBJ2-1; no firm D call. There are 13 residues in the CDR3. Germline CDR1 is LNHDA and CDR2 is SQIVND (reference sequence). V lost 4 bases and J lost 4, with 8 bases in between. CDR3 bases: TGTGCCAGTAGTAGGCTAGTATACAATGAGCAGTTCTTC. It yields the protein CASSRLVYNEQFF.

The CDR3: CASSLEGGRIYGYTF. The CDR3 bases are TGTGCCAGCAGCTTAGAAGGGGGACGTATCTATGGCTACACCTTC. J is TRBJ1-2 and V is TRBV11-2, with D tentatively TRBD1 (6 bases). The CDR3 length is 15 residues. In germline, CDR1 is SGHAT, CDR2 FQNNGV. Between the trimmed V and J ends, which lost 0 bases and 4 bases, there was a span of 12 bases.

The J gene is TRBJ1-3, the V gene TRBV12-5; D is uncertain. Deletions cut 6 bases from V and 4 bases from J, with 7 bases between. Germline V lookup: CDR1 LGHNT, CDR2 FRNRAP. The CDR3 has 12 amino acids. The CDR3 loop is CASGARGNTIYF. For the CDR3, the DNA is TGTGCTAGTGGGGCTCGAGGAAACACCATATATTTT. Full variable domain (remainder filled in from reference TRBV12-5 and TRBJ1-3): DARVTQTPRHKVTEMGQEVTMRCQPILGHNTVFWYRQTMMQGLELLAYFRNRAPLDDSGMPKDRFSAEMPDATLATLKIQPSEPRDSAVYFCASGARGNTIYFGEGSWLTVV.

The chain carries TRBV28 and TRBJ1-1; perhaps TRBD1 as D (6 bases). Trimming shortened V by 4 bases and J by 0 bases, and 12 bases separated the two germline ends. CDR3 length: 15 amino acids. Germline V CDR1 and CDR2: MDHEN, SYDVKM. In DNA, the CDR3 is TGTGCCAGCAGTTATCCCGGGACATTGAACACTGAAGCTTTCTTT. It yields the protein CASSYPGTLNTEAFF.

This clone is a singleton in its sample. The V and J genes are TRBV11-2 and TRBJ1-2; 9 bases match TRBD1. This CDR3 has 15 residues. The junction had 2 bases not matched to a gene; V was cut back by 1 base and J by 2 bases. Germline values: CDR1 SGHAT, CDR2 FQNNGV. The CDR3 coding sequence is TGTGCCAGCAGCTTAGTAGGGACAGGGAACTATGGCTACACCTTC. Translated, it gives CASSLVGTGNYGYTF. The whole variable domain, remainder taken from reference TRBV11-2 and TRBJ1-2, is EAGVAQSPRYKIIEKRQSVAFWCNPISGHATLYWYQQILGQGPKLLIQFQNNGVVDDSQLPKDRFSAERLKGVDSTLKIQPAKLEDSAVYLCASSLVGTGNYGYTFGSGTRLTVV.

CDR3 DNA: TGTGCCAGCAGTGAGGTCCAGGGTAGTAGGTATTTT. This gives the protein CASSEVQGSRYF. The chain has TRBV2 and TRBJ2-3, with D perhaps TRBD1 (5 bases). The length of the CDR3 is 12 residues. CDR1 is SNHLY, CDR2 FYNNEI, per germline. Trimming left V 3 bases short and J 14 bases short, with 15 bases between.

The chain recombines TRBV24-1 with TRBJ2-2, with a possible D match to TRBD2 (6 bases). Between the trimmed V and J ends, which lost 1 base and 4 bases, there was a span of 15 bases. The CDR3 extends over 17 amino acids. Per germline, CDR1 KGHDR and CDR2 SFDVKD. CDR3 DNA sequence: TGTGCCACCAGTGATTTTAGAGGGGCCGGGGGCACCGGGGAGCTGTTTTTT. Its protein is CATSDFRGAGGTGELFF.

V usage is TRBV14 and J usage is TRBJ1-6; perhaps TRBD1 as D (6 bases). V dropped 5 bases and J dropped 7 bases, with 12 bases sitting between them. From germline, CDR1 is SGHDN and CDR2 FVKESK. The length of the CDR3 is 14 residues. Written as DNA, the CDR3 is TGTGCCAGCAGCACCCGGGGGGCCAATTCACCCCTCCACTTT. This encodes CASSTRGANSPLHF. Full variable domain (remainder filled in from reference TRBV14 and TRBJ1-6): EAGVTQFPSHSVIEKGQTVTLRCDPISGHDNLYWYRRVMGKEIKFLLHFVKESKQDESGMPNNRFLAERTGGTYSTLKVQPAELEDSGVYFCASSTRGANSPLHFGNGTRLTVT.

This sequence joins TRBV7-8 and TRBJ1-6, with 9 nucleotides matching TRBD1. Germline loops: CDR1 SGHVS, CDR2 FQNEAQ. The CDR3 consists of 16 residues. J lost 7 bases, V lost 3 bases, and 7 bases had no gene match. The DNA of the CDR3 is TGTGCCAGCAGCTTCGCCTCGGGACAGGGCAATTCACCCCTCCACTTT. It is translated as CASSFASGQGNSPLHF. The variable domain in full, with the rest retrieved from reference TRBV7-8 and TRBJ1-6, is GAGVSQSPRYKVAKRGQDVALRCDPISGHVSLFWYQQALGQGPEFLTYFQNEAQLDKSGLPSDRFFAERPEGSVSTLKIQRTQQEDSAVYLCASSFASGQGNSPLHFGNGTRLTVT.

The V gene is TRBV2, the J gene TRBJ2-3, with TRBD1 identical over 9 bases. This CDR3 is 15 amino acids long. Germline CDR1 is SNHLY and CDR2 is FYNNEI. J lost 6 bases, V lost 6 bases, and 10 bases had no gene match. The CDR3 protein is CASSRRTGERDTQYF. The CDR3 DNA reads TGTGCCAGCAGCCGAAGGACAGGGGAAAGGGATACGCAGTATTTT.

This rearrangement joins TRBV2 to TRBJ1-5; 9 bases align to TRBD1. CDR3 size: 15 residues. The J segment lost 6 bases and the V segment lost 5 bases, leaving 8 bases of the junction unmatched. Looked up from germline, CDR1 is SNHLY and CDR2 is FYNNEI. The CDR3 protein is CASSPGTGQIQPQHF. DNA of the CDR3: TGTGCCAGCAGTCCGGGGACAGGGCAGATTCAGCCCCAGCATTTT.

The V gene is TRBV5-6, the J gene TRBJ1-1; perhaps TRBD1 as D (5 bases). Germline CDR1 and CDR2: SGHDT and YYEEEE. There are 14 residues in the CDR3. V was clipped by 4 bases and J by 4 bases, with 14 bases between them. Here the CDR3 reads CASSSWLRGTEAFF. CDR3 DNA sequence: TGTGCCAGCAGCAGTTGGCTTAGGGGCACTGAAGCTTTCTTT.

CDR3 residues: CASSSAGGGYTF. CDR3 coding DNA: TGCGCCAGCAGCTCAGCCGGGGGTGGCTACACCTTC. The chain combines TRBV5-1 with TRBJ1-2, with D perhaps matching TRBD1 (5 bases). Trimming took 3 bases from V and 7 from J, leaving 10 bases between them. Germline V gives CDR1 SGHRS, CDR2 YFSETQ. The CDR3 loop spans 12 amino acids.

The chain has TRBV19 and TRBJ1-4; no definite D call. This CDR3 spans 14 amino acids. Trimming took off 8 bases at V and 6 bases at J, with 16 bases between the two ends. Germline CDR1 is LNHDA and CDR2 is SQIVND (reference sequence). The DNA of the CDR3 is TGTGCCAGTCGGGGAGGTGGGAATGATGAAAAACTGTTTTTT. Its translation: CASRGGGNDEKLFF. Using reference TRBV19 and TRBJ1-4 for the parts outside the CDR3, the full variable domain is DGGITQSPKYLFRKEGQNVTLSCEQNLNHDAMYWYRQDPGQGLRLIYYSQIVNDFQKGDIAEGYSVSREKKESFPLTVTSAQKNPTAFYLCASRGGGNDEKLFFGSGTQLSVL.

J is TRBJ1-4 and V is TRBV7-9; possible D gene TRBD1, 5 bases. This CDR3 spans 16 amino acids. The germline V gene encodes CDR1 SEHNR and CDR2 FQNEAQ (reference sequence). V gave up 5 bases and J gave up 8 bases, with 21 bases separating them. The CDR3 DNA follows: TGTGCCAGCAGCAACTCTGTGGGGGGGACGGGAGAAAAACTGTTTTTT. As protein: CASSNSVGGTGEKLFF.

The gene calls are TRBV5-1 and TRBJ2-7; D is uncertain. V was cut by 0 bases and J by 3 bases, with 10 bases left in between. The germline gives CDR1 SGHRS, CDR2 YFSETQ. The CDR3 length is 14 residues. The CDR3 loop reads CASSLASDLYEQYF. For the CDR3, the DNA is TGCGCCAGCAGCTTGGCGTCAGATCTCTACGAGCAGTACTTC. Combining the CDR3 with reference TRBV5-1 and TRBJ2-7 gives the whole variable domain KAGVTQTPRYLIKTRGQQVTLSCSPISGHRSVSWYQQTPGQGLQFLFEYFSETQRNKGNFPGRFSGRQFSNSRSEMNVSTLELGDSALYLCASSLASDLYEQYFGPGTRLTVT.

This chain uses TRBV27 with TRBJ1-4; no firm D call. In germline, CDR1 is MNHEY, CDR2 SMNVEV (reference sequence). CDR3 size: 16 residues. V lost 5 bases to trimming and J lost 4 bases, with 17 bases between them. CDR3 sequence (DNA): TGTGCCAGCAGTCCTCGGTGGGGAGGAGTTAATGAAAAACTGTTTTTT. Protein: CASSPRWGGVNEKLFF.

The chain links TRBV5-8 to TRBJ1-4, with TRBD1 matching 9 bases. CDR3 length: 14 amino acids. After removal of 4 bases from V and 5 bases from J, the junction contained 3 bases not matched to a gene. Germline CDR1 reads SGHTS; CDR2 reads YDEGEE. CDR3 sequence (DNA): TGTGCCAGCAGCCTCGGACAGGGGAATGAAAAACTGTTTTTT. It specifies CASSLGQGNEKLFF.

A few counts support this clone. This rearrangement joins TRBV6-5 to TRBJ1-5, with 9 bases fitting TRBD1. Germline lookup yields CDR1 MNHEY and CDR2 SVGAGI. The CDR3 has 13 residues. With V trimmed by 8 bases and J by 9 bases, 8 bases remained unmatched. The CDR3 sequence: CASRDRALGPQHF. In DNA, the CDR3 is TGTGCCAGCCGGGACAGGGCCTTGGGGCCCCAGCATTTT.

This clone has a handful of counts. V gene TRBV5-8 combines with J gene TRBJ1-5; a possible D gene is TRBD1 (6 bases). The germline V and J ends were trimmed by 4 bases and 7 bases, with 18 bases remaining between them. Germline CDR1 and CDR2: SGHTS and YDEGEE. This CDR3 region has 15 residues. The CDR3 is CASSGTGGAWQPQHF. The CDR3 nucleotides read TGTGCCAGCAGCGGAACTGGGGGCGCATGGCAGCCCCAGCATTTT. Looking up the rest from reference TRBV5-8 and TRBJ1-5 gives the full variable domain: EAGVTQSPTHLIKTRGQQATLRCSPISGHTSVYWYQQALGLGLQFLLWYDEGEERNRGNFPPRFSGRQFPNYSSELNVNALELEDSALYLCASSGTGGAWQPQHFGDGTRLSIL.

The V and J genes are TRBV2 and TRBJ2-5, with D tentatively TRBD2 (6 bases). Germline CDR1 and CDR2: SNHLY and FYNNEI. This CDR3 spans 15 amino acids. The germline V and J ends were trimmed by 5 bases and 2 bases, with 15 bases remaining between them. This chain's CDR3 is CASSNMGLIQETQYF. The CDR3 coding sequence is TGTGCCAGCAGTAATATGGGACTTATACAAGAGACCCAGTACTTC.

The CDR3 bases are TGTGCCAGCAGGGGGGGCTACGAGCAGTACTTC. Protein sequence: CASRGGYEQYF. The genes are TRBV7-9 and TRBJ2-7; possibly TRBD2 for D (6 bases). The CDR3 is 11 residues long. V dropped 6 bases and J dropped 3 bases, with 6 bases sitting between them. Germline assignment: CDR1 SEHNR and CDR2 FQNEAQ (reference sequence).

This chain uses TRBV7-6 with TRBJ1-3; weak D call: TRBD1 (5 bases). Deletions cut 4 bases from V and 4 bases from J, with 14 bases between. The CDR3 has 15 amino acids. CDR1 is SGHVS, CDR2 FNYEAQ, per germline. Here the CDR3 reads CASSSGLIMGNTIYF. CDR3 in DNA: TGTGCCAGCAGCTCGGGACTGATCATGGGAAACACCATATATTTT.

The chain links TRBV25-1 to TRBJ2-5, with 7 bases aligning to TRBD2. Germline values: CDR1 MGHDK, CDR2 SYGVNS. V shed 10 bases and J 0 bases; nucleotides not matched to a gene: 14. This CDR3 region has 16 residues. This CDR3 is CATNGGGWGHQETQYF. CDR3 in DNA: TGTGCCACCAACGGCGGGGGTTGGGGACACCAAGAGACCCAGTACTTC.

The chain combines TRBV11-3 with TRBJ2-1; 13 nucleotides align to TRBD2. Per the germline V gene, CDR1 is SGHNT and CDR2 is YENEEA. The CDR3 contains 15 residues. Trimming cost V 5 bases and J 8 bases; bases outside gene matches: 6. The CDR3 reads CASSELAGGLDEQFF. Written as DNA, the CDR3 is TGTGCCAGCAGCGAACTAGCGGGGGGGCTGGATGAGCAGTTCTTC.

The chain is built from TRBV11-3 and TRBJ2-1; D is uncertain. CDR3 length: 13 amino acids. Trimming pared 0 bases from V and 9 bases from J, leaving 9 bases between. Germline V CDR1 and CDR2: SGHNT, YENEEA. CDR3 coding DNA: TGTGCCAGCAGCTTAGAGCGAGTTGGTGAGCAGTTCTTC. This codes for CASSLERVGEQFF.

The chain's CDR3 is CASSLFTRQGDEKLFF. The CDR3 DNA follows: TGTGCCAGCAGCTTGTTTACCCGACAGGGTGATGAAAAACTGTTTTTT. The rearrangement links TRBV5-6 to TRBJ1-4; 7 positions match TRBD1. The CDR3 has 16 residues. Germline V gene lookup returns CDR1 SGHDT and CDR2 YYEEEE. Trimming at V came to 1 base and at J to 6 bases, leaving 9 bases not matched to a gene.